Given below is one T cell receptor beta chain in context. The data were taken from a study of T-cell reconstitution after alpha-beta-depleted transplantation in children. Preparing the TCRbeta library involved the use of unique molecular identifiers. TCRdb analysed the PCR reads with MiXCR anew, one entry per CDR3 protein. The table has about 980,000 distinct CDR3 sequences, roughly 29% seen once. The sequence derives from a boy in the first two years of life who had a stem cell transplant for SCID, so the T cells may come from the graft donor. The input for sequencing was PBMCs, mostly from graft donor cells, taken 360 days after TCRalphabeta/CD19-depleted stem cell transplant.

As DNA, the CDR3 is TGTGCCAGCAGCGTAGGAAGGGGCTCTGGAAACACCATATATTTT. Its protein product is CASSVGRGSGNTIYF. The V call is TRBV9, the J call TRBJ1-3, with D possibly TRBD1 on 5 matching bases. CDR3 length equals 15 residues. The germline V gene encodes CDR1 SGDLS and CDR2 YYNGEE. Trimming took off 0 bases at V and 0 bases at J, with 7 bases between the two ends.